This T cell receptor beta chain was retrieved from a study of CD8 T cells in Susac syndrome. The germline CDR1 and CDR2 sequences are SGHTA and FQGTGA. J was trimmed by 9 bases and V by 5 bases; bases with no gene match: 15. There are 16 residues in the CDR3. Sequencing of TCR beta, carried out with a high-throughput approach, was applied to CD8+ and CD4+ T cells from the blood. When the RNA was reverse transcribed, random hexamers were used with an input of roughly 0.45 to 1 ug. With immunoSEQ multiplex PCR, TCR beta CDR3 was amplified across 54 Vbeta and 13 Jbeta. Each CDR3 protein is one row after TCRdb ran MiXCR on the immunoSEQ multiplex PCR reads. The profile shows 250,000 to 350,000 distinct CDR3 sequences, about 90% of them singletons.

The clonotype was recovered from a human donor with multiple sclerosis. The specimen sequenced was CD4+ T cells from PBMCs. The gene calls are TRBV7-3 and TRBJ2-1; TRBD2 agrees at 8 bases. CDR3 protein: CASSRERGRAGLEQFF. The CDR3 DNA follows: TGTGCCAGCAGCCGTGAGCGGGGGAGGGCCGGTCTTGAGCAGTTCTTC.